This entry features one T cell receptor (beta chain) sequence. Authors' data handling: Quantification of nucleated cells was approximated via reference gene primer amplification. Only in-frame clones appear in the TCRdb table, and some are missing; sequencing was by immunoSEQ multiplex PCR. That table is the source of V, J and clone size, and D and trimming were worked out from the DNA. The sample comprises approximately 170,000 clones, about 90% of which are singletons, and around 9.9% rests with the top ten. This sample is part of a study of blood T cell repertoires in COVID-19. The overall study: T cells, B-cell-depleted T cells, or PBMCs provided the cDNA or gDNA that served as material.

Enrolled during active infection, Seattle patients were then followed longitudinally. With 2 bases removed from V and 14 bases from J, the gap between germline ends came to 16 bases. Germline CDR1 and CDR2: SGHTA and FQGTGA. The CDR3 runs to 13 residues. Sequenced input: peripheral blood. The receptor was isolated from a woman aged 55-70 years with COVID-19, enrolled during active disease. The chain employs TRBV7-3 and TRBJ2-1; tentatively, D is TRBD2 (6 bases). In DNA form, the CDR3 reads TGTGCCAGCAGCTTAGAGGGTCAGGCTAGCGAGTTCTTC. Translating it yields CASSLEGQASEFF.